These 9 T cell receptor beta chains originate from one sample sequenced in a study of CD8+CD57+ T cells in acquired aplastic anemia. Genomic DNA provided the template from which TCR beta VDJ and CDR3 profiles were obtained. TCRdb redid the calling of the reads with MiXCR, one entry per CDR3 protein. The table includes about 420,000 distinct CDR3 sequences, 65% to 75% detected once. The material sequenced was sorted CD4+, CD8+, or CD8+CD57+ T cells (not recorded which) from PBMCs. The receptors were sampled from a human donor in good health, serving as a control.

This clonotype was detected many times. The chain couples TRBV6-4 to TRBJ2-7; the match to TRBD1 covers 8 bases. Germline CDR1 MRHNA, CDR2 SNTAGT. This CDR3 spans 16 amino acids. V lost 6 bases to trimming and J lost 6 bases; unmatched junction nucleotides: 16. In DNA form, the CDR3 reads TGTGCCAGCAGGACACCGGGACAGGCGAACCTGGCCGAGCAGTACGTC. Its protein product is CASRTPGQANLAEQYV.

About this clonotype: At one of its ends the junction is not consistent with the germline gene, which may arise from a read error. The CDR3 bases are TGTGCCAGCAGCTTCGCGCCAGCCTCCGACGAGCAGTACTTC. Encoded protein: CASSFAPASDEQYF. The chain carries TRBV7-8 and TRBJ2-7; D not resolved. The CDR3 totals 14 residues. Germline-derived CDR1 and CDR2 are SGHVS and FQNEAQ. The full variable domain, rest sourced from reference TRBV7-8 and TRBJ2-7, is GAGVSQSPRYKVAKRGQDVALRCDPISGHVSLFWYQQALGQGPEFLTYFQNEAQLDKSGLPSDRFFAERPEGSVSTLKIQRTQQEDSAVYLCASSFAPASDEQYFGPGTRLTVT.

The CDR3 loop reads CASSLEQGRYYEQYF. The CDR3 DNA follows: TGTGCCAGCAGCTTAGAGCAGGGGCGGTACTACGAGCAGTACTTC. V is TRBV11-3 and J is TRBJ2-7, with D perhaps TRBD1 (6 bases). The CDR3 length is 15 residues. Germline CDR1 reads SGHNT; CDR2 reads YENEEA. Trimming left V 0 bases short and J 3 bases short, with 12 bases between.

On this clonotype itself: A much larger clone is a single base away; this may be a read error. CDR3 bases: TGCGCCAGCAGCCCCTCACAGATAACAGATACGCAGTATTTT. Translation gives CASSPSQITDTQYF. The chain recombines TRBV5-1 with TRBJ2-3; no firm D call. This CDR3 has 14 amino acids. Germline lookup yields CDR1 SGHRS and CDR2 YFSETQ. The V gene lost 4 bases and the J gene lost 3 bases, with 12 bases spanning the gap.

This rearrangement joins TRBV7-2 to TRBJ1-2, with 9 bases that match TRBD1. The CDR3 contains 14 residues. CDR1 and CDR2 (germline): SGHTA, FQGNSA. The V segment lost 1 base and the J segment 6 bases; nucleotides outside the gene matches: 3. Written as DNA, the CDR3 is TGTGCCAGCAGCTTAGTCGGGACAGGGCATGGCTACACCTTC. Amino acid sequence: CASSLVGTGHGYTF.

This chain joins TRBV5-1 and TRBJ1-2; D is possibly TRBD1 (5 bases). CDR1 is SGHRS and CDR2 is YFSETQ in the germline V gene. Trimming left V 2 bases short and J 13 bases short, with 15 bases between. The CDR3 extends over 12 amino acids. In DNA form, the CDR3 reads TGCGCCAGCAGCTTACAGGACTATAACACCACCTTC. It is translated as CASSLQDYNTTF. The complete variable domain, with remaining parts taken from reference TRBV5-1 and TRBJ1-2, reads KAGVTQTPRYLIKTRGQQVTLSCSPISGHRSVSWYQQTPGQGLQFLFEYFSETQRNKGNFPGRFSGRQFSNSRSEMNVSTLELGDSALYLCASSLQDYNTTFGSGTRLTVV.

J is TRBJ2-5 and V is TRBV7-2, with TRBD2 as a possible D gene (5 bases). This CDR3 comprises 14 residues. V lost 5 bases and J 13 bases, leaving 23 bases between the germline ends. Germline-derived CDR1 and CDR2 are SGHTA and FQGNSA. The DNA of the CDR3 is TGTGCCAGCAGCACGCCGGGCCGCACCGGGGAGCTGTACTTC. It specifies CASSTPGRTGELYF.

This clonotype was observed many times. The chain couples TRBV29-1 to TRBJ2-1; TRBD1 or TRBD2 may be the D gene (5 bases each). Germline V gives CDR1 SQVTM, CDR2 ANQGSEA. V was trimmed by 4 bases and J by 6 bases, leaving 16 bases between them. This CDR3 is 14 amino acids long. Here the CDR3 reads CSVAGRGSGNEQFF. CDR3 nucleotide sequence: TGCAGCGTTGCGGGTCGGGGCTCGGGCAATGAGCAGTTCTTC.

V is TRBV7-2 and J is TRBJ2-1; 7 positions agree with TRBD2. The CDR3 consists of 15 residues. The V gene end was trimmed by 10 bases and the J gene end by 16 bases; junction bases not matched to a gene: 25. CDR1 is SGHTA and CDR2 is FQGNSA in the germline V gene. The CDR3 loop is CATSTSPSYEQYFFF. The CDR3 coding sequence is TGTGCCACTTCGACTAGCCCCTCCTACGAGCAGTACTTCTTCTTC.